This T cell receptor (beta chain) was documented in a study of cytomegalovirus exposure and HLA in healthy donors. Donors sampled were nominally healthy, though unrecorded immune exposures were likely. Findings of the study overall: Earlier analysis found most TCR beta V segments productive about 87% or about 30% of the time. Most subjects' HLA-A and HLA-B alleles were reportedly predicted from TCR beta sequences.

PCR used 60 Vbeta primers and 13 Jbeta primers. TCRdb keeps only in-frame clones here, not all; method: immunoSEQ multiplex PCR. This table holds about 120,000 clones, under 90% found once. Of note for this clone: As yet, its antigen is unknown.

V was cut by 3 bases and J by 2 bases, with 22 bases left in between. CDR1 and CDR2 (germline): MGHRA, YSYEKL. The CDR3 is 18 amino acids. The V and J genes are TRBV4-1 and TRBJ2-5; tentative D call: TRBD2 (6 bases). The source material was PBMCs. The TCR comes from a woman in her thirties or forties in good health and CMV-seronegative. CDR3 DNA sequence: TGCGCCAGCAGCCAGTCGGGGGTCGGGATGGGTAGGCAAGAGACCCAGTACTTC. Protein sequence: CASSQSGVGMGRQETQYF.